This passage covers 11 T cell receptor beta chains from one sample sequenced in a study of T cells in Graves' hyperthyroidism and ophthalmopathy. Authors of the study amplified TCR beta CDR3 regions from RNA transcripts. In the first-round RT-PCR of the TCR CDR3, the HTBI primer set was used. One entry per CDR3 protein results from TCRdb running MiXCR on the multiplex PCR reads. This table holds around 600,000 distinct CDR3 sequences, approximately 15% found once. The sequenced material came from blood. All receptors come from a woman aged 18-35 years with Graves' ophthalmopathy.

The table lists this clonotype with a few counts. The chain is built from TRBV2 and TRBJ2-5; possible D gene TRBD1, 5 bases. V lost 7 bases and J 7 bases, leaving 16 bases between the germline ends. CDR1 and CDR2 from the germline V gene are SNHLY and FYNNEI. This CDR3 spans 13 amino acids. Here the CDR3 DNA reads TGTGCCAGCAACCAGGGCCTTAGGAGGACCCAGTACTTC. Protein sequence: CASNQGLRRTQYF.

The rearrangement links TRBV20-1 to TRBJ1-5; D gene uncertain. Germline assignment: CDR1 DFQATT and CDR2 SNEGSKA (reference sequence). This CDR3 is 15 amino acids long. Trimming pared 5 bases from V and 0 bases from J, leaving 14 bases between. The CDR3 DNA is TGCAGTGCTCTGCGACCCGCCGATAGCAATCAGCCCCAGCATTTT. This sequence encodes CSALRPADSNQPQHF.

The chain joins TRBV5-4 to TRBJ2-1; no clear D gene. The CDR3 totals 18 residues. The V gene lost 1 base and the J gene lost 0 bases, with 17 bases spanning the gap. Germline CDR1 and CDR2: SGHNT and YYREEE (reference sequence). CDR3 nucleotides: TGTGCCAGCAGCTTGAGTAGCCTTAACCTGAGCTCCTACAATGAGCAGTTCTTC. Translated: CASSLSSLNLSSYNEQFF.

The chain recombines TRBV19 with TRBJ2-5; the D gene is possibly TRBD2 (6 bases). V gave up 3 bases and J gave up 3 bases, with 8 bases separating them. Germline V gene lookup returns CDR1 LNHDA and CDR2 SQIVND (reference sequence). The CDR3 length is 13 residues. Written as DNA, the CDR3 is TGTGCCAGTAGTATGGGACTGGAAGAGACCCAGTACTTC. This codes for CASSMGLEETQYF.

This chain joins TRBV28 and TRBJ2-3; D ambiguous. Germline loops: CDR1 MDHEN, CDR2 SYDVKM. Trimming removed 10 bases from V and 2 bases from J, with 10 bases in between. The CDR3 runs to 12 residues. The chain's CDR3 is CATLGDTDTQYF. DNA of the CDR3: TGTGCCACCCTCGGAGACACAGATACGCAGTATTTT.

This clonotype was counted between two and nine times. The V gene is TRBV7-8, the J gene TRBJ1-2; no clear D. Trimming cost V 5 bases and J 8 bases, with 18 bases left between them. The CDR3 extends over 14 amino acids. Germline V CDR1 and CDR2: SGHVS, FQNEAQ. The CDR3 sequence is CASSPARGMGGYTF. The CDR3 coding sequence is TGTGCCAGCAGCCCGGCAAGAGGGATGGGCGGCTACACCTTC.

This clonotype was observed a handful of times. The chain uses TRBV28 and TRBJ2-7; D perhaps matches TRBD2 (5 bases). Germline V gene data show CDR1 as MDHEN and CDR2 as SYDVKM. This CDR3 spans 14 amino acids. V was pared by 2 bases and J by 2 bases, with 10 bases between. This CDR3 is CASSLKGVPYEQYF. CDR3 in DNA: TGTGCCAGCAGTTTAAAGGGAGTTCCCTACGAGCAGTACTTC.

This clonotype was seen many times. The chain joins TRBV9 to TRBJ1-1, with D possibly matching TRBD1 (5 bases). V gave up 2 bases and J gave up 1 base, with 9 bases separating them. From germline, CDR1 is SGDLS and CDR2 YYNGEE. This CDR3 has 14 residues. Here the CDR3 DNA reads TGTGCCAGCAGCGTGACAGACCAGAACACTGAAGCTTTCTTT. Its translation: CASSVTDQNTEAFF.

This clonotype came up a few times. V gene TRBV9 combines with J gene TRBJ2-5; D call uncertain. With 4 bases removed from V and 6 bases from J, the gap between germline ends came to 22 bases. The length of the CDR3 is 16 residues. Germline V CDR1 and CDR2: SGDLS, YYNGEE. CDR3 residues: CASSKRASAEGQTQYF. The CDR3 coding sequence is TGTGCCAGCAGCAAACGAGCTTCGGCTGAAGGTCAGACCCAGTACTTC.

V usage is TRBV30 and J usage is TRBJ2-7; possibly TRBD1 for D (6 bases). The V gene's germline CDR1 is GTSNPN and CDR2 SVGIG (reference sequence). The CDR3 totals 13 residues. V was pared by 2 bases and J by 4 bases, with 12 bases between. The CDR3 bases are TGTGCCTGGAGTACGGGCAGGGGTTACGAGCAGTACTTC. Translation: CAWSTGRGYEQYF.

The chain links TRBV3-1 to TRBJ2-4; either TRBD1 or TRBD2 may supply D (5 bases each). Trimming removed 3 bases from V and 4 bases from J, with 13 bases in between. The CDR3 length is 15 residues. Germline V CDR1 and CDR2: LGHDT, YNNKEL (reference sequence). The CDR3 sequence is CASSHPGRGKNIQYF. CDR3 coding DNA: TGTGCCAGCAGCCATCCGGGACGGGGAAAAAACATTCAGTACTTC.